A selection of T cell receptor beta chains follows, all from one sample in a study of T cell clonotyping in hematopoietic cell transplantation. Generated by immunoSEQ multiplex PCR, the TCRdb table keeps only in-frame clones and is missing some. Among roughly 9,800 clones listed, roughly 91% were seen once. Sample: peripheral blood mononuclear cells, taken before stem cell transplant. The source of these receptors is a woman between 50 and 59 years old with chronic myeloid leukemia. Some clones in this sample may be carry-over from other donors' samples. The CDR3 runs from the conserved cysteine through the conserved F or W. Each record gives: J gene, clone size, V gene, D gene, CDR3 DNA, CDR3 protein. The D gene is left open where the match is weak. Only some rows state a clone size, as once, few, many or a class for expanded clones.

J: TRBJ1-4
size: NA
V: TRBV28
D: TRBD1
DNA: TGTGCCAGCAGTTCCAGGACAGGGTTTAATGAAAAACTGTTTTTT
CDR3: CASSSRTGFNEKLFF

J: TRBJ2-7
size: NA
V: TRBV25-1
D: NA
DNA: TGTGCCAGCAGTGATTTATACGAGCAGTACTTC
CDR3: CASSDLYEQYF

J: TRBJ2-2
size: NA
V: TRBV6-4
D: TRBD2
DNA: TGTGCCAGCAGTGTTCTAGCGGGAGTAAACACCGGGGAGCTGTTTTTT
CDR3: CASSVLAGVNTGELFF

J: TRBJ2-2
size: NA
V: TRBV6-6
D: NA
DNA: TGTGCCAGCAGTTCCACCCTGACGACCGGGGAGCTGTTTTTT
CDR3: CASSSTLTTGELFF

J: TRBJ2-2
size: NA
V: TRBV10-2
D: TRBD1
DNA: TGCGCCAGTAGGACAGGGGGTACCGGGGAGCTGTTTTTT
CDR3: CASRTGGTGELFF

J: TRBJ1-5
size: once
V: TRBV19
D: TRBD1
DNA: TGTGCCAGTAGTATAGTAAGGCGACAGGGGAGGAATCAGCCCCAGCATTTT
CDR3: CASSIVRRQGRNQPQHF

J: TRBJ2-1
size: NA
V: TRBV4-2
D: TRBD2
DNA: TGTGCCAGCAGCCAAGATACGGGAGGGGCGAGTAATGAGCAGTTCTTC
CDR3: CASSQDTGGASNEQFF

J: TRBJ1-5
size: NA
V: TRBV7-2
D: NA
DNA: TGTGCCAGCAGCTTAGAACACCGAAATCAGCCCCAGCATTTT
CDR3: CASSLEHRNQPQHF

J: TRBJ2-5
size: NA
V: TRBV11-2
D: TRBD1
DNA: TGTGCCAGCAGCTTCAGGGGGCTGAAGGAGACCCAGTACTTC
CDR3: CASSFRGLKETQYF

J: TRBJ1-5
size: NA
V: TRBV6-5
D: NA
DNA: TGTGCCAGCGGGAGGGCGGGCTTCGGCAATCAGCCCCAGCATTTT
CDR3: CASGRAGFGNQPQHF

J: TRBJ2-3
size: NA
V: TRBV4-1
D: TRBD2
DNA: TGCGCCAGCAGCCCATACGTAGCGGGAGTAGCAGATACGCAGTATTTT
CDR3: CASSPYVAGVADTQYF

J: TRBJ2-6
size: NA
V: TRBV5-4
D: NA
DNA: TGTGCCAGCAGCTTGGGGGGGCGGCGAACTGGGGCCAACGTCCTGACTTTC
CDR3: CASSLGGRRTGANVLTF

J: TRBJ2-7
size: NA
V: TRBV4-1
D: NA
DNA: TGCGCCAGCAGCCAAAGGAGTAGCCTGGACGAGCAGTACTTC
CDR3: CASSQRSSLDEQYF

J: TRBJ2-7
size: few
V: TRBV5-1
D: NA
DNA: TGCGCCAGCAGCTTGGCTCAGGGGAACGAGCAGTACTTC
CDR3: CASSLAQGNEQYF

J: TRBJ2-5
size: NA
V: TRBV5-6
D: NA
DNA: TGTGCCAGCAGCTTTTTCCAAGAGACCCAGTACTTC
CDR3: CASSFFQETQYF

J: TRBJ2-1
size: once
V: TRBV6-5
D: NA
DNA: TGTGCCAGCAGCTTGACTAGTTTCAATGAGCAGTTCTTC
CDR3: CASSLTSFNEQFF

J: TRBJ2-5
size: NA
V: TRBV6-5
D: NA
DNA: TGTGCCAGCAGCCAACTAGTCCGGGAGACCCAGTACTTC
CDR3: CASSQLVRETQYF

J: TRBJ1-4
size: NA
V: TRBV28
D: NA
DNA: TGTGCCAGCAGTTTAGGGGTTCGAGAAAAACTGTTTTTT
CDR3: CASSLGVREKLFF

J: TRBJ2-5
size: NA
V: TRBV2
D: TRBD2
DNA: TGTGCCAGCAGTGAAAACGGACTAGCGGGAGAGACCCAGTACTTC
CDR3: CASSENGLAGETQYF

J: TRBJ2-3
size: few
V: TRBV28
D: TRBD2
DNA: TGTGCCAGCAGACTAGCGGGAGGCACAGATACGCAGTATTTT
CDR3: CASRLAGGTDTQYF

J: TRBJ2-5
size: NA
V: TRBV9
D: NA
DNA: TGTGCCAGCAGCGTGGACGGGACACCCCAAGAGACCCAGTACTTC
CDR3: CASSVDGTPQETQYF

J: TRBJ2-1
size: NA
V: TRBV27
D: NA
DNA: TGTGCCAGCAGTCGATCTTGGAGCTCCTACAATGAGCAGTTCTTC
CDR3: CASSRSWSSYNEQFF

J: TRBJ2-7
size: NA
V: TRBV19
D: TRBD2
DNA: TGTGCCAGTAGTATAGGGCGACTAGCGGGAGTCGAGCAGTACTTC
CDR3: CASSIGRLAGVEQYF

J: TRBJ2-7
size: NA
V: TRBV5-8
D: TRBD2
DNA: TGTGCCAGCAGCCCCGTGAAGCGGGGTTCCTACGAGCAGTACTTC
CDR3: CASSPVKRGSYEQYF

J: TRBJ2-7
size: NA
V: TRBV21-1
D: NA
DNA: TGTGCCAGCAGGGAGGTGGTCCGGGACAGGGGCAGCTACGAGCAGTACTTC
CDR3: CASREVVRDRGSYEQYF

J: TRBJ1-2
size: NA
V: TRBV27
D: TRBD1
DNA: TGTGCCAGCAGTTTAGGACAGGGGGCTGGCTACACCTTC
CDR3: CASSLGQGAGYTF

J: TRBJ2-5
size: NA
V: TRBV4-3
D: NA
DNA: TGCGCCAGCAGCCAAGATCGCGTGGGGGCTGGGGAGACCCAGTACTTC
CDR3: CASSQDRVGAGETQYF

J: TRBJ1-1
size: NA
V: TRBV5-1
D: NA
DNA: TGCGCCAGCAGCTCTCAGGGGATGAACACTGAAGCTTTCTTT
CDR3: CASSSQGMNTEAFF

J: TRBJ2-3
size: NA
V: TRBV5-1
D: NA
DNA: TGCGCCAGCAGCTTGGTATCTGCGTCCTCAGATACGCAGTATTTT
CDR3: CASSLVSASSDTQYF

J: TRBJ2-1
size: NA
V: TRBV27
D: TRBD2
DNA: TGTGCCAGCAGTTCTGGGACTAGCGACTTCAATGAGCAGTTCTTC
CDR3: CASSSGTSDFNEQFF

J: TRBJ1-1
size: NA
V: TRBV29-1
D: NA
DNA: TGCAGCGTTGAACAGGGTGGCACTGAAGCTTTCTTT
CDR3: CSVEQGGTEAFF

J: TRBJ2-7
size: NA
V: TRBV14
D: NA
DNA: TGTGCCAGCAGCGCCTACTACGAGCAGTACTTC
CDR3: CASSAYYEQYF

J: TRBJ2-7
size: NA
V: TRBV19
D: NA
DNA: TGTGCCAGTAGTGGGTCTCCCTACGAGCAGTACTTC
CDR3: CASSGSPYEQYF

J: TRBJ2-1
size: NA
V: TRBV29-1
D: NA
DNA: TGCAGCGTTGAAGAGGGCGGGATTATGAATGAGCAGTTCTTC
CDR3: CSVEEGGIMNEQFF

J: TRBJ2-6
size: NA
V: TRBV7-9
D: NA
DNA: TGTGCCAGCAGCTTCGCGACAGGGGCCAACGTCCTGACTTTC
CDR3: CASSFATGANVLTF

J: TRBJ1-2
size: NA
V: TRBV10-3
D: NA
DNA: TGTGCCATCAGGGGTCGGCGTCCTAACTATGGCTACACCTTC
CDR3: CAIRGRRPNYGYTF

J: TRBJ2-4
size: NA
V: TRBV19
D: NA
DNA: TGTGCCAGTAGTATAGGTGGGAGTTTGGTCAAAAACATTCAGTACTTC
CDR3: CASSIGGSLVKNIQYF

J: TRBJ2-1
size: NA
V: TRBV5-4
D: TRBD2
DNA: TGTGCCAGCAGCCCCTTAAGCGGGGTTACCTACAATGAGCAGTTCTTC
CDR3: CASSPLSGVTYNEQFF

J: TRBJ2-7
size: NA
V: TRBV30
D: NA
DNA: TGTGCCTGGTCCAAGAGCTACGAGCAGTACTTC
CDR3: CAWSKSYEQYF

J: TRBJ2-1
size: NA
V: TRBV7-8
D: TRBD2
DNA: TGTGCCAGCACCAAGAGGCCTAGCGGGAGGGCCTCGGGTGAGCAGTTCTTC
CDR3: CASTKRPSGRASGEQFF

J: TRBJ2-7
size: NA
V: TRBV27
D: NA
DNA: TGTGCCAGCAGTGGCAAAACTCTACAGGGCCAAGGATCCTACGAGCAGTACTTC
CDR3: CASSGKTLQGQGSYEQYF

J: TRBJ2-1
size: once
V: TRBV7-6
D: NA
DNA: TGTGCCAGCAGCTCTCTGCGGGGTAGCTACAATGAGCAGTTCTTC
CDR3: CASSSLRGSYNEQFF

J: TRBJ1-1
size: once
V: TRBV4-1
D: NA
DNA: TGCGCCAGCAGCCAAGAGGTGAACACTGAAGCTTTCTTT
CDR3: CASSQEVNTEAFF

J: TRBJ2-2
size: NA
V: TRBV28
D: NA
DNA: TGTGCCAGCAGGACGAACACCGGGGAGCTGTTTTTT
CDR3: CASRTNTGELFF

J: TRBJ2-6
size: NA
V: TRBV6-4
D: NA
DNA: TGTGCCAGCAGTGACATGGGAAGGGACTCTGGGGCCAACGTCCTGACTTTC
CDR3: CASSDMGRDSGANVLTF

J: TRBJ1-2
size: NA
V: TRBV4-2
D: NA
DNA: TGTGCCAGCAGCCAAGGGGCCAGAGACTATGGCTACACCTTC
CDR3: CASSQGARDYGYTF

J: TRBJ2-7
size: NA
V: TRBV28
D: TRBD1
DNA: TGTGCCAGCAGTTTCGTTTCACAGGGGATGAACGAGCAGTACTTC
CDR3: CASSFVSQGMNEQYF

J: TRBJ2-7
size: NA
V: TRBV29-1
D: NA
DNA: TGCAGCGTTGAAATGGACGCCGAGCTGGGCGAGCAGTACTTC
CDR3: CSVEMDAELGEQYF

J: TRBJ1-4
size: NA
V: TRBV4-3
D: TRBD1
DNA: TGCGCCAGCAGCCAAGGTGTGCAGGGGGGAAAACTGTTTTTT
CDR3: CASSQGVQGGKLFF

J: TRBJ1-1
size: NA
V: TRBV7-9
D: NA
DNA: TGTGCCAGCAGCGAACAGGATGAAGCTTTCTTT
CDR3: CASSEQDEAFF

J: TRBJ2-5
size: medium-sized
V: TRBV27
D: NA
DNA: TGTGCCAGCAGTCGCACTAGCCCCTTAGAGACCCAGTACTTC
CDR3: CASSRTSPLETQYF

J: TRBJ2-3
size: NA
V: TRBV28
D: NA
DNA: TGTGCCAGCAGATTGAACACAGATACGCAGTATTTT
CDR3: CASRLNTDTQYF

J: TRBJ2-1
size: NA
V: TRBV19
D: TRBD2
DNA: TGTGCCAGTAGCCCGACTAGCGGAGGCAATGAGCAGTTCTTC
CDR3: CASSPTSGGNEQFF

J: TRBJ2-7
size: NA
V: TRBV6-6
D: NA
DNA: TGTGCCAGCAGTTACCTCCGGGACTCAACCTACGAGCAGTACTTC
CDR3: CASSYLRDSTYEQYF